The 21 T cell receptor beta chains in this list originate from one sample, sequenced in a study of shared clonotypes between healthy human individuals (dated by TCRdb to 2018 to 2020). Receptor amplification or capture employed the immunoSEQ multiplex PCR assay. This is the immuneACCESS table as TCRdb keeps it, with only in-frame sequences that have V and J called. A part of the clones is gone; compared with another copy, unresolved V genes explain less than half, and the rest is unexplained. The sample data list around 1.5 million clones, and approximately 98% of these were observed just once. Roughly 0.45% of the sample rests with the top ten. Sequenced: naive CD4+ T cells sorted from blood. What the cell subset or site label conveys for this sample: CD45RA+ positively selected. These receptor sequences come from a man younger than 45 in good health.

In DNA, the CDR3 is TGTGCCAGTAGTTTACTCGGTGGGCTAGCGGGAACCTACGAGCAGTACTTC. Protein product: CASSLLGGLAGTYEQYF. The genes are TRBV19 and TRBJ2-7; the match to TRBD2 covers 9 bases. V lost 5 bases to trimming and J lost 2 bases; unmatched junction nucleotides: 13. This CDR3 comprises 17 residues. Germline V gene data show CDR1 as LNHDA and CDR2 as SQIVND (reference sequence).

The chain joins TRBV4-1 to TRBJ2-1, with 10 bases lining up with TRBD2. Trimming removed 7 bases from V and 2 bases from J; junction bases left unmatched: 5. The CDR3 runs 15 residues. In germline, CDR1 is MGHRA, CDR2 YSYEKL. As DNA, the CDR3 is TGCGCCAGCAATCCACTAGCGGGGCCCTACAATGAGCAGTTCTTC. Translated, it gives CASNPLAGPYNEQFF.

Concerning this clone: One end of the junction fails to match germline, which may point to a read error. In nucleotides, the CDR3 is TGTGCCAGCACCTTGTACGGGACAGAATACTACGAGCAGTACTTC. Translating it yields CASTLYGTEYYEQYF. The rearrangement joins TRBV5-6 to TRBJ2-7; 7 positions agree with TRBD1. Per the germline V gene, CDR1 is SGHDT and CDR2 is YYEEEE. The CDR3 contains 15 residues. The entire variable domain, with the rest obtained from reference TRBV5-6 and TRBJ2-7, is as follows: DAGVTQSPTHLIKTRGQQVTLRCSPKSGHDTVSWYQQALGQGPQFIFQYYEEEERQRGNFPDRFSGHQFPNYSSELNVNALLLGDSALYLCASTLYGTEYYEQYFGPGTRLTVT.

The CDR3 nucleotides read TGTGCCAGCAGCCAAGTGGACAGGGGAGCCGGGGAGCTGTTTTTT. Amino acids: CASSQVDRGAGELFF. The rearrangement links TRBV14 to TRBJ2-2; 9 bases agree with TRBD1. The germline gives CDR1 SGHDN, CDR2 FVKESK. The ends lost 1 base at V and 6 bases at J; junction bases unmatched: 3. The CDR3 runs to 15 residues.

This chain uses TRBV10-3 with TRBJ1-4; 8 nucleotides line up with TRBD1. J was trimmed by 5 bases and V by 10 bases; bases with no gene match: 3. The CDR3 sequence is 12 residues long. CDR1 and CDR2 (germline): ENHRY, SYGVKD. The CDR3 sequence is CATRTGNEKLFF. CDR3 in DNA: TGTGCCACCAGGACAGGGAATGAAAAACTGTTTTTT.

The gene calls are TRBV28 and TRBJ2-7; D possibly uses TRBD1 or TRBD2 (5 bases each). Per the germline V gene, CDR1 is MDHEN and CDR2 is SYDVKM. Trimming stripped 8 bases from V and 12 bases from J, with 26 bases between. The CDR3 length is 14 residues. CDR3: CASVPAGRSVHWYF. The CDR3 bases are TGTGCCAGCGTACCCGCAGGGAGATCCGTACATTGGTACTTC. Full variable domain (missing parts from reference TRBV28 and TRBJ2-7): DVKVTQSSRYLVKRTGEKVFLECVQDMDHENMFWYRQDPGLGLRLIYFSYDVKMKEKGDIPEGYSVSREKKERFSLILESASTNQTSMYLCASVPAGRSVHWYFGPGTRLTVT.

The V and J genes are TRBV28 and TRBJ1-5, with D possibly matching TRBD1 (5 bases). This CDR3 is built from 11 residues. V was shortened by 5 bases and J by 11 bases, with 10 bases between the two germline ends. Per germline, CDR1 MDHEN and CDR2 SYDVKM. The CDR3 loop is CASSEGTSQHF. The CDR3 DNA follows: TGTGCCAGCAGTGAAGGGACGTCCCAGCATTTT.

The rearrangement links TRBV19 to TRBJ2-6; 12 nucleotides agree with TRBD1. The CDR3 contains 16 residues. Germline trimming cut 7 bases from V and 2 bases from J; bases unmatched to any gene: 3. In germline, CDR1 is LNHDA, CDR2 SQIVND (reference sequence). The CDR3 coding sequence is TGTGCCAGTATGGGACAGGGGGCTCCTGGGGCCAACGTCCTGACTTTC. Its protein is CASMGQGAPGANVLTF.

V is TRBV9 and J is TRBJ2-1, with D uncertain. Deletions cut 1 base from V and 3 bases from J, with 8 bases between. Germline V CDR1 and CDR2: SGDLS, YYNGEE. This CDR3 spans 14 amino acids. CDR3 sequence (DNA): TGTGCCAGCAGCGTAATAGACAACTACAATGAGCAGTTCTTC. This encodes CASSVIDNYNEQFF.

This clone was observed a single time. The rearrangement uses TRBV5-4 and TRBJ1-1; D is perhaps TRBD1 (6 bases). Germline-derived CDR1 and CDR2 are SGHNT and YYREEE (reference sequence). V was shortened by 3 bases and J by 1 base, with 10 bases between the two germline ends. The CDR3 is made up of 14 amino acids. The CDR3, as DNA: TGTGCCAGCAGCTCGGGGGCCGGGAACACTGAAGCTTTCTTT. Translated, it gives CASSSGAGNTEAFF.

CDR3 loop: CASSQGGPDYGYTF. CDR3 nucleotides: TGCGCCAGCAGCCAAGGGGGGCCCGACTATGGCTACACCTTC. The chain links TRBV4-1 to TRBJ1-2; possibly TRBD1 for D (6 bases). The CDR3 contains 14 residues. Trimming removed 1 base at V and 3 bases at J, with 9 bases between. In germline, CDR1 is MGHRA, CDR2 YSYEKL.

About this clone: The same CDR3 arises from other DNA sequences in this sample as well. The chain uses TRBV5-1 and TRBJ2-3; TRBD1 might be the D (6 bases). The CDR3 is 13 residues long. With 0 bases removed from V and 6 bases from J, the gap between germline ends came to 8 bases. Germline CDR1 is SGHRS and CDR2 is YFSETQ. The CDR3 protein is CASSLGQGDTQYF. The CDR3 DNA follows: TGCGCCAGCAGCTTGGGCCAGGGGGATACGCAGTATTTT.

The table lists this clone with a count of one. This rearrangement joins TRBV27 to TRBJ2-7; D gene uncertain. Germline values: CDR1 MNHEY, CDR2 SMNVEV (reference sequence). The CDR3 is 13 residues long. V dropped 1 base and J dropped 3 bases, with 7 bases sitting between them. This CDR3 is CASSLYQNYEQYF. In DNA, the CDR3 is TGTGCCAGCAGTTTATACCAGAACTACGAGCAGTACTTC.

This clone appeared once. The gene calls are TRBV5-6 and TRBJ2-5; D remains ambiguous. Germline CDR1 SGHDT, CDR2 YYEEEE. Trimming stripped 3 bases from V and 2 bases from J, with 17 bases between. The CDR3 extends over 16 amino acids. The CDR3 region is CASSYKGPIQQETQYF. CDR3 nucleotides: TGTGCCAGCAGCTACAAAGGCCCTATACAACAAGAGACCCAGTACTTC.

Details on this clone: This specimen includes other DNA sequences encoding the same CDR3. J is TRBJ2-1 and V is TRBV5-1; tentative D call: TRBD1 (6 bases). Trimming took 0 bases from V and 0 from J, leaving 7 bases between them. CDR1 SGHRS and CDR2 YFSETQ come from the germline V gene. The CDR3 sequence is 15 residues long. The CDR3 DNA reads as TGCGCCAGCAGCTTGGAAGGGGGCTCCTACAATGAGCAGTTCTTC. This encodes CASSLEGGSYNEQFF. Full variable domain (outside the CDR3, taken from reference TRBV5-1 and TRBJ2-1): KAGVTQTPRYLIKTRGQQVTLSCSPISGHRSVSWYQQTPGQGLQFLFEYFSETQRNKGNFPGRFSGRQFSNSRSEMNVSTLELGDSALYLCASSLEGGSYNEQFFGPGTRLTVL.

The J gene is TRBJ2-2, the V gene TRBV30; a possible D gene is TRBD1 (6 bases). The germline V and J ends were trimmed by 0 bases and 6 bases, with 8 bases remaining between them. Per germline, CDR1 GTSNPN and CDR2 SVGIG (reference sequence). The CDR3 has 13 amino acids. DNA for the CDR3: TGTGCCTGGAGTGTTGGGGGCCCCGGGGAGCTGTTTTTT. Residues: CAWSVGGPGELFF.

The rearrangement joins TRBV5-1 to TRBJ2-1; no definite D call. This CDR3 has 16 amino acids. CDR1 and CDR2 (germline): SGHRS, YFSETQ. Trimming left V 0 bases short and J 5 bases short, with 15 bases between. This CDR3 reads CASSLGFSVGNNEQFF. CDR3 in DNA: TGCGCCAGCAGCTTGGGCTTCAGTGTGGGAAACAATGAGCAGTTCTTC.

The chain joins TRBV18 to TRBJ2-7, with D uncertain. Per germline, CDR1 KGHSH and CDR2 LQKENI. V was pared by 2 bases and J by 5 bases, with 7 bases between. This CDR3 spans 12 amino acids. CDR3 region: CASSPDWDEQYF. As DNA, the CDR3 is TGTGCCAGCTCACCAGATTGGGACGAGCAGTACTTC.

The chain is built from TRBV27 and TRBJ2-7; D is perhaps TRBD2 (6 bases). Trimming shortened V by 6 bases and J by 2 bases, and 23 bases separated the two germline ends. Germline values: CDR1 MNHEY, CDR2 SMNVEV (reference sequence). The length of the CDR3 is 17 residues. The CDR3 loop is CASRRQPSQRAPYEQYF. Written as DNA, the CDR3 is TGTGCCAGCAGAAGACAGCCGTCACAGCGGGCACCCTACGAGCAGTACTTC.

The chain couples TRBV7-9 to TRBJ1-1; no definite D call. The germline gives CDR1 SEHNR, CDR2 FQNEAQ (reference sequence). Trimming stripped 4 bases from V and 4 bases from J, with 13 bases between. This CDR3 contains 14 residues. CDR3: CASSSTNTGTEAFF. The CDR3 nucleotides are TGTGCCAGCAGCTCAACGAACACGGGCACTGAAGCTTTCTTT.

The chain recombines TRBV19 with TRBJ1-1, with D possibly TRBD1 on 6 matching bases. Trimming pared 7 bases from V and 0 bases from J, leaving 24 bases between. The CDR3 length is 18 residues. The germline gives CDR1 LNHDA, CDR2 SQIVND (reference sequence). The CDR3 region is CASTLIGPGAPMNTEAFF. The CDR3 nucleotides are TGTGCCAGTACCCTTATCGGCCCGGGGGCTCCTATGAACACTGAAGCTTTCTTT.